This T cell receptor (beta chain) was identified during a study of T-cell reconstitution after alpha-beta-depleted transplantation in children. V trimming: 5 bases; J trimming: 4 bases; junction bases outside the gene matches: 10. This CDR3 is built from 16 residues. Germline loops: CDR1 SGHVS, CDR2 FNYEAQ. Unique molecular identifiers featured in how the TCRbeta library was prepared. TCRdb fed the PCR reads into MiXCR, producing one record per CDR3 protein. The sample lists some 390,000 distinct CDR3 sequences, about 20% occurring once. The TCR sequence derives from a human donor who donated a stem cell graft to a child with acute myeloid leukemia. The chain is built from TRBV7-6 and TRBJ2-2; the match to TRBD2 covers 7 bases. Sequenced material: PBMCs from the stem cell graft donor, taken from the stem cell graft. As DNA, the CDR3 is TGTGCCAGCAGCCCCATGGGGGAGGGTGGCACCGGGGAGCTGTTTTTT. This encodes CASSPMGEGGTGELFF.